In its sample, the clone carrying this T cell receptor (beta chain) was seen a few times. This record belongs to a study of metastatic and nonmetastatic thyroid tumors. Germline V lookup: CDR1 MNHEY, CDR2 SVGAGI. After removal of 4 bases from V and 4 bases from J, the junction contained 2 bases not matched to a gene. The CDR3 contains 15 residues. All patients were treatment-naive before thyroid surgery. Original processing notes: In papillary thyroid cancer, a distant-metastasis classifier was built using CDR3 differences across clinicopathological groups. TCRdb re-clonotyped the PCR reads through MiXCR. TCRdb's processing, not the authors' own work, is the source of the V and J calls. Of approximately 11,000 clones listed, under 30% are singletons.

The source of this sequence is a male donor with papillary thyroid cancer or a benign thyroid nodule (not recorded which). Some clones in this sample may be carry-over from other donors' samples. The sequenced sample was tumor tissue. This rearrangement joins TRBV6-5 to TRBJ2-1, with 12 positions matching TRBD2. The CDR3: CASSSSGGEYNEQFF. The CDR3 bases are TGTGCCAGCAGTTCTAGCGGGGGGGAATACAATGAGCAGTTCTTC.